This TCR beta chain was captured in a study of identical twins. V trimming: 3 bases; J trimming: 6 bases; junction bases outside the gene matches: 8. CDR1 and CDR2 (germline): LGHNA, YSLEER. The CDR3 consists of 16 residues. Each cDNA held unique molecular identifiers, and template switching gave it a universal primer site. TCRdb independently ran MiXCR on the 5' RACE reads; one entry per CDR3 protein. The sample includes around 690,000 distinct CDR3 sequences, 21% of them seen just once. The sample also formed part of further work on T cells expressing NK-cell markers.

Sequencing input: PBMCs. The TCR sequence derives from a woman aged 18-29 years in good health. The chain employs TRBV4-3 and TRBJ2-1, with 10 bases aligning to TRBD1. Here the CDR3 reads CASSHFRGTGANEQFF. The DNA of the CDR3 is TGCGCCAGCAGCCACTTTAGGGGGACAGGGGCCAATGAGCAGTTCTTC.